Below are 11 T cell receptor beta chains sequenced from a single sample in a study of T cells in Graves' hyperthyroidism and ophthalmopathy. It was RNA transcripts that yielded the amplified TCR beta CDR3 regions. The HTBI primer set was used in a first-round RT-PCR of the TCR CDR3. MiXCR, applied by TCRdb to the multiplex PCR reads, yields one record per CDR3 protein. The sample contains fewer than 500,000 distinct CDR3 sequences, roughly 13% of which appear only once. Sequencing input: blood. The receptors stem from a man aged 25-45 years with Graves' hyperthyroidism that later progressed to Graves' ophthalmopathy.

The chain joins TRBV20-1 to TRBJ1-5; D not resolved. Germline lookup yields CDR1 DFQATT and CDR2 SNEGSKA (reference sequence). Trimming removed 7 bases at V and 2 bases at J, with 9 bases between. CDR3 length equals 12 residues. CDR3 sequence: CSGTDGNQPQHF. CDR3 DNA: TGCAGTGGTACGGATGGCAATCAGCCCCAGCATTTT.

Remarks on this clonotype: This may be a read error: a much more frequent sequence differs by one nucleotide. V and J are TRBV28 and TRBJ2-7; 10 nucleotides align to TRBD1. The CDR3 runs to 15 residues. Germline assignment: CDR1 MDHEN and CDR2 SYDVKM. The CDR3, as DNA: TGTGCCGGCAGTTTACTCTGGGACAGGGGCAACGAGCAGTACTTC. This codes for CAGSLLWDRGNEQYF.

The sample holds many counts of this clonotype. The chain is built from TRBV2 and TRBJ1-2; the D gene is possibly TRBD1 (5 bases). Deletions cut 2 bases from V and 2 bases from J, with 9 bases between. Germline CDR1 and CDR2: SNHLY and FYNNEI. The CDR3 extends over 14 amino acids. CDR3 bases: TGTGCCAGCAGTGAATTACAGGTGAACTATGGCTACACCTTC. It codes for CASSELQVNYGYTF.

The J gene is TRBJ1-6, the V gene TRBV6-1; no firm D call. Looked up from germline, CDR1 is MNHNS and CDR2 is SASEGT. The CDR3 extends over 11 amino acids. Trimming removed 4 bases at V and 9 bases at J, with 4 bases between. CDR3: CASSGGSPLHF. As DNA, the CDR3 is TGTGCCAGCAGTGGTGGTTCACCCCTCCACTTT.

At least ten counts were recorded for this clonotype. V and J are TRBV19 and TRBJ2-7, with D maybe TRBD2 (6 bases). The germline V and J ends were trimmed by 4 bases and 0 bases, with 10 bases remaining between them. The CDR3 extends over 14 amino acids. Germline V gene lookup returns CDR1 LNHDA and CDR2 SQIVND (reference sequence). CDR3 loop: CASSTTEGSYEQYF. DNA for the CDR3: TGTGCCAGTAGTACCACGGAGGGCTCCTACGAGCAGTACTTC.

The chain carries TRBV7-9 and TRBJ2-7; tentatively, D is TRBD2 (5 bases). Between the trimmed V and J ends, which lost 4 bases and 7 bases, there was a span of 11 bases. The germline CDR1 and CDR2 sequences are SEHNR and FQNEAQ (reference sequence). This CDR3 contains 12 residues. As DNA, the CDR3 is TGTGCCAGCAGCTCAGGACTCGTAGAGCAGTACTTC. Translation: CASSSGLVEQYF.

The chain uses TRBV10-1 and TRBJ2-2; D is uncertain. Trimming took off 4 bases at V and 3 bases at J, with 6 bases between the two ends. CDR1 WNHNN and CDR2 SYGVQD come from the germline V gene (reference sequence). This CDR3 spans 13 amino acids. DNA for the CDR3: TGCGCCAGCAGTGGTCACGACACCGGGGAGCTGTTTTTT. It yields the protein CASSGHDTGELFF.

This clonotype was seen a single time. The rearrangement links TRBV5-8 to TRBJ2-2, with 7 bases matching TRBD2. Germline lookup yields CDR1 SGHTS and CDR2 YDEGEE. V was pared by 4 bases and J by 0 bases, with 6 bases of the junction left unmatched. The CDR3 is 16 residues long. In DNA form, the CDR3 reads TGTGCCAGCAGCCCGGGGACTACCTCGAACACCGGGGAGCTGTTTTTT. This translates into CASSPGTTSNTGELFF.

The table lists this clonotype with many counts. The V gene is TRBV12-3 or TRBV12-4, the J gene TRBJ1-2; 11 bases line up with TRBD1. This CDR3 is 12 amino acids long. V shed 9 bases, J shed 7 bases, and the junction held 4 bases outside the gene matches. CDR3 DNA: TGTGCCAGTGGGACAGGGGGATTTGGCTACACCTTC. This codes for CASGTGGFGYTF.

The chain couples TRBV19 to TRBJ1-6; the D gene is possibly TRBD1 (6 bases). Germline V gives CDR1 LNHDA, CDR2 SQIVND (reference sequence). The CDR3 has 15 amino acids. V lost 7 bases and J 7 bases, leaving 17 bases between the germline ends. CDR3 region: CASTLTDRTNSPLHF. CDR3 bases: TGTGCCAGTACTCTGACCGACAGGACCAATTCACCCCTCCACTTT. The entire variable domain, with the rest obtained from reference TRBV19 and TRBJ1-6, is as follows: DGGITQSPKYLFRKEGQNVTLSCEQNLNHDAMYWYRQDPGQGLRLIYYSQIVNDFQKGDIAEGYSVSREKKESFPLTVTSAQKNPTAFYLCASTLTDRTNSPLHFGNGTRLTVT.

This clonotype was recorded many times. The chain has TRBV6-2 or TRBV6-3 and TRBJ1-5, with D hard to call. V dropped 2 bases and J dropped 13 bases, with 9 bases sitting between them. Germline V lookup: CDR1 MNHEY, CDR2 SVGEGT. This CDR3 spans 11 amino acids. The CDR3 nucleotides are TGTGCCAGCAGTTACCCCTCGGCTCAGCATTTT. As protein: CASSYPSAQHF.